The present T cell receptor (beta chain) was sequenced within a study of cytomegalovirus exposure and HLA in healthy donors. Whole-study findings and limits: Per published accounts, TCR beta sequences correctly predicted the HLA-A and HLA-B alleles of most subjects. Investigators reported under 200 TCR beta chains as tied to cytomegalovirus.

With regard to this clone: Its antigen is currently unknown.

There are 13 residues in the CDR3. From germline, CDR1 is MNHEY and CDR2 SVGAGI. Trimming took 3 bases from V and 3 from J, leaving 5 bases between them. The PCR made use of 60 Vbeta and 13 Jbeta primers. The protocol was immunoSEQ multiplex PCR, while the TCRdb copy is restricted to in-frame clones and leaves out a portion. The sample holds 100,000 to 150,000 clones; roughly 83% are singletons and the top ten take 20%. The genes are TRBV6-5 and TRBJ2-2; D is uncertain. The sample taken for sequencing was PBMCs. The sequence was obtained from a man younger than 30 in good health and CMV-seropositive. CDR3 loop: CASSYYYTGELFF. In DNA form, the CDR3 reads TGTGCCAGCAGTTATTACTACACCGGGGAGCTGTTTTTT.